The 2 T cell receptor beta chains below come from one sample, sequenced in a study of long-term antiretroviral therapy in people with HIV. Investigators performed immunoSEQ version v3.0 at survey level. Sequencing was performed with immunoSEQ multiplex PCR; in TCRdb, only in-frame clones are kept and a portion is missing. This sample has over 15,000 clones, with just over 85% found just once. This material consisted of unsorted PBMCs, taken 2.3 to 2.4 years before starting antiretroviral therapy. The source is a woman aged 25 to 39 with HIV.

The J gene is TRBJ1-1, the V gene TRBV7-8; no definite D call. Trimming left V 2 bases short and J 0 bases short, with 7 bases between. The germline CDR1 and CDR2 sequences are SGHVS and FQNEAQ. The CDR3 length is 14 residues. Here the CDR3 reads CASSLFGMNTEAFF. The DNA for the CDR3 is TGTGCCAGCAGCTTATTTGGAATGAACACTGAAGCTTTCTTT.

The V and J genes are TRBV19 and TRBJ1-1, with D maybe TRBD1 (5 bases). Per germline, CDR1 LNHDA and CDR2 SQIVND (reference sequence). V was pared by 8 bases and J by 9 bases, with 16 bases between. The CDR3 totals 12 residues. Here the CDR3 DNA reads TGTGCCAGTTCTGAGGGGCCGGATAAAGCTTTCTTT. It yields the protein CASSEGPDKAFF.